This T cell receptor (beta chain) stems from a study of shared clonotypes between healthy human individuals. In regard to this clone: The junction departs from germline at one end; a sequencing error may be responsible.

This table comes from immunoSEQ multiplex PCR, and its TCRdb copy is limited to in-frame clones, with some not included. The sample shows approximately 460,000 clones, approximately 77% of them seen only once. Germline CDR1 is MNHEY and CDR2 is SVGAGI. The CDR3 length is 12 residues. Specimen: PBMCs. This clonotype was obtained from a woman between 40 and 55 years old in good health. Some clones in this sample may be carry-over from other donors' samples. This chain joins TRBV6-5 and TRBJ1-3; D not certain. CDR3 DNA sequence: TGTGCCAGCCTAGCCCCTGGAGACACCATATATTTT. It is translated as CASLAPGDTIYF.